The rows below give T cell receptor beta chains drawn from one sample of a study of cytomegalovirus exposure and HLA in healthy donors. TCRdb's copy holds only in-frame clones and misses some; the assay was immunoSEQ multiplex PCR. The table includes approximately 110,000 clones, 70% detected once. Sequencing was carried out using PBMCs. The receptors stem from a man in his thirties or forties in good health and CMV-seropositive. The CDR3 runs from the conserved cysteine through the conserved F or W. D genes are given only for firm matches. Only part of the rows carry a size: once, few, many, or a class if the clone is expanded.

DNA,CDR3,J,V,size,D
TGTGCCAGCAGCGCAGACCAAGAGACCCAGTACTTC,CASSADQETQYF,TRBJ2-5,TRBV9,NA,NA
TGTGCCAGCAGTTTTTTGGGGGGGCTTCAGCCCCAGCATTTT,CASSFLGGLQPQHF,TRBJ1-5,TRBV28,NA,NA
TGCGCCAGCAGCGATAGCGGGGGGGCCACCGGGGAGCTGTTTTTT,CASSDSGGATGELFF,TRBJ2-2,TRBV5-1,NA,TRBD2
TGTGCCAGCAGCTTGAACAGGAACACTGAAGCTTTCTTT,CASSLNRNTEAFF,TRBJ1-1,TRBV5-4,NA,NA
TGTGCCAGCAGCCCCCGAGGGGGCGACTGGACTGATGGCTACACCTTC,CASSPRGGDWTDGYTF,TRBJ1-2,TRBV7-9,NA,TRBD1
TGTGCCAGCAGTTTAGCGGGCTCTAGCACAGATACGCAGTATTTT,CASSLAGSSTDTQYF,TRBJ2-3,TRBV27,NA,NA
TGTGCCAGCTCACCATTAGGGGGCGTTGGCTACACCTTC,CASSPLGGVGYTF,TRBJ1-2,TRBV18,NA,TRBD1
TGTGCCAGTCTACAGGGGGCAACAGATACGCAGTATTTT,CASLQGATDTQYF,TRBJ2-3,TRBV9,NA,TRBD1
TGTGCCAGCAGCGCCGGACTAGCGGGGGCCACAGATACGCAGTATTTT,CASSAGLAGATDTQYF,TRBJ2-3,TRBV7-8,NA,TRBD2
TGTGCCAGTATCGCAGATACCTACGAGCAGTACTTC,CASIADTYEQYF,TRBJ2-7,TRBV19,NA,NA
TGTGCCAGCACTGAGGGAGGGGGGGCCAATGAGCAGTTCTTC,CASTEGGGANEQFF,TRBJ2-1,TRBV2,NA,NA
TGTGCCAGCAGCTATCCTCCGGCTAACTATGGCTACACCTTC,CASSYPPANYGYTF,TRBJ1-2,TRBV5-6,NA,NA
TGTGCCAGCACCCTGGACAGGGGGAAGGATGAGCAGTTCTTC,CASTLDRGKDEQFF,TRBJ2-1,TRBV6-1,NA,TRBD1
TGCGCCAGCATAGATGAGGGAGTTGGGAACACTGAAGCTTTCTTT,CASIDEGVGNTEAFF,TRBJ1-1,TRBV5-1,NA,NA
TGTGCCAGCAGCTTAGCGCAGCAGGCGGGGTATGGCTACACCTTC,CASSLAQQAGYGYTF,TRBJ1-2,TRBV7-9,NA,NA
TGCGCCAGCAGCATCGAACTAGCGGGGGGGTTACTCTCCTACAATGAGCAGTTCTTC,CASSIELAGGLLSYNEQFF,TRBJ2-1,TRBV5-1,few,TRBD2
TGTGCCAGTACCCCGAGCTCCTACAATGAGCAGTTCTTC,CASTPSSYNEQFF,TRBJ2-1,TRBV19,NA,NA
TGTGCCAGCAGCTTGGTCCCTAGACAGGGTACTGAAGCTTTCTTT,CASSLVPRQGTEAFF,TRBJ1-1,TRBV7-8,NA,TRBD1
TGTGCCAGCAGTGAGACAGCTACTGTCGATGAGCAGTTCTTC,CASSETATVDEQFF,TRBJ2-1,TRBV6-4,once,NA
TGTGCCAGCAGGAGTCCGACAGGGGCAAATGGCTACACCTTC,CASRSPTGANGYTF,TRBJ1-2,TRBV9,NA,TRBD1
TGTGCCAGCAGCTTCCCCCGAGCGGGGACCTACAATGAGCAGTTCTTC,CASSFPRAGTYNEQFF,TRBJ2-1,TRBV5-4,NA,TRBD2
TGTGCCAGCAGCAGGAGGGGGCTGAGGTATGGCTACACCTTC,CASSRRGLRYGYTF,TRBJ1-2,TRBV2,NA,TRBD1
TGTGCCAGCAGTGAATCCAAGGGGAGGATGTCACCCCTCCACTTT,CASSESKGRMSPLHF,TRBJ1-6,TRBV2,NA,NA
TGCAGCGTTGGTCAGCGGGGTGGGTATGGCTACACCTTC,CSVGQRGGYGYTF,TRBJ1-2,TRBV29-1,few,NA
TGTGCCATCAGTGAGTCGAGCGGGAGGCGGACTTATGGCTACACCTTC,CAISESSGRRTYGYTF,TRBJ1-2,TRBV10-3,NA,NA
TGCGCCAGCAGTACCGGGACAACCTACGAGCAGTACTTC,CASSTGTTYEQYF,TRBJ2-7,TRBV10-2,NA,NA
TGTGCTAGCAGCCAGGACAGCACAAATACGCAGTATTTT,CASSQDSTNTQYF,TRBJ2-3,TRBV7-7,NA,NA
TGTGCCAGTAGTATGCAAGCGGTTGCAACTAATGAAAAACTGTTTTTT,CASSMQAVATNEKLFF,TRBJ1-4,TRBV19,once,NA
TGTGCCAGCAGTTCCGACAGGGGCCCGGAGAGTGAGCAGTTCTTC,CASSSDRGPESEQFF,TRBJ2-1,TRBV27,NA,TRBD1
TGTGCCAGCAGTTTACAGGGATCTCTCAATGAGCAGTTCTTC,CASSLQGSLNEQFF,TRBJ2-1,TRBV7-9,few,NA
TGTGCCAGCAGTCCCGACAGGGACTACTATGGCTACACCTTC,CASSPDRDYYGYTF,TRBJ1-2,TRBV6-1,NA,TRBD1
TGTGCCAGCAGTTTAAGGCAGGCGAACACCGGGGAGCTGTTTTTT,CASSLRQANTGELFF,TRBJ2-2,TRBV27,NA,NA
TGTGCCAGCAGTGTGGGACTTCACAATGAGCAGTTCTTC,CASSVGLHNEQFF,TRBJ2-1,TRBV27,few,NA
TGTGCCATCAGCACCGACAGGACCTTCGAGGGGGCCAACGGCCTGACTTTC,CAISTDRTFEGANGLTF,TRBJ2-6,TRBV10-3,NA,TRBD1
TGCGCCAGCAGCCAAGTGGGGACAGGACCTAACTATGGCTACACCTTC,CASSQVGTGPNYGYTF,TRBJ1-2,TRBV4-1,few,TRBD1
TGCGCCAGCAGCCTGCAGGGGGCAGTGAGTGAAAAACTGTTTTTT,CASSLQGAVSEKLFF,TRBJ1-4,TRBV4-1,once,TRBD1